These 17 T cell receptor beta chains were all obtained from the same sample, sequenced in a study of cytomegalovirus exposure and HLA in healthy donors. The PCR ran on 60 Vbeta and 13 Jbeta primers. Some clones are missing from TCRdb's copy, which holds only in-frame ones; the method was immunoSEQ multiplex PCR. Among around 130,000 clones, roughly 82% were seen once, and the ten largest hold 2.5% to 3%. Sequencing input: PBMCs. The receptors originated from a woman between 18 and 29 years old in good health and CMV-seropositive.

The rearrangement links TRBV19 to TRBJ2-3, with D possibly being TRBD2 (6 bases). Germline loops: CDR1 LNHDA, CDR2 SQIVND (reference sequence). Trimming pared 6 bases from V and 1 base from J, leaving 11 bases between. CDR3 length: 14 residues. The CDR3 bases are TGTGCCAGTAGCCGGTGGGGGGGCACAGATACGCAGTATTTT. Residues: CASSRWGGTDTQYF.

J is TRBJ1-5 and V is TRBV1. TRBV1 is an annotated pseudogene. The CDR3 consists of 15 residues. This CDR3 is CTSSQGSYSNQPQHF. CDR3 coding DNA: TGCACCAGCAGCCAAGGTTCGTATAGTAATCAGCCCCAGCATTTT.

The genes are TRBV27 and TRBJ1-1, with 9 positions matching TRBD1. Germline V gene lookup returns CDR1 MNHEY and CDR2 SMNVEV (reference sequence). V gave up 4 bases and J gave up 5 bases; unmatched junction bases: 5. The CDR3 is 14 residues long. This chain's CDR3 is CASSSTGGVTEAFF. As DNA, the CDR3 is TGTGCCAGCAGTTCGACAGGGGGAGTGACTGAAGCTTTCTTT.

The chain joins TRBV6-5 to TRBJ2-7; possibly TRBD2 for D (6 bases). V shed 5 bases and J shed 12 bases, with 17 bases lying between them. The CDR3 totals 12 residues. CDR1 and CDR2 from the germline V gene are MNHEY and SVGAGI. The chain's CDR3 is CASSEAHGSGYF. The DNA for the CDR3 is TGTGCCAGCAGTGAAGCGCACGGGAGTGGGTACTTC.

The CDR3 DNA follows: TGTGCCATCAGCGGGGGACAGGGCTATGGCTACACCTTC. It encodes CAISGGQGYGYTF. The rearrangement links TRBV10-3 to TRBJ1-2, with 9 bases that match TRBD1. The CDR3 contains 13 residues. Germline V gene sequence: CDR1 ENHRY, CDR2 SYGVKD. Losses at the gene ends were 6 bases for V and 4 bases for J; bases not matched to a gene: 3.

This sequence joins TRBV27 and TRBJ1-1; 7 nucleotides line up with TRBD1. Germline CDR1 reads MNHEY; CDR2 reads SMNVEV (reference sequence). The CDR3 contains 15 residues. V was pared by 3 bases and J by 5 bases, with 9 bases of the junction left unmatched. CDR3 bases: TGTGCCAGCAGTTTGACAGGGTATTCGAGGACTGAAGCTTTCTTT. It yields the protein CASSLTGYSRTEAFF.

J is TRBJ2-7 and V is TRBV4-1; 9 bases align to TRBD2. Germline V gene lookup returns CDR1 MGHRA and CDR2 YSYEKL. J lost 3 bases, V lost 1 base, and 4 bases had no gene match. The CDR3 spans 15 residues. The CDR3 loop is CASSQVSGRSYEQYF. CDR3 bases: TGCGCCAGCAGCCAAGTCAGCGGGAGGAGCTACGAGCAGTACTTC.

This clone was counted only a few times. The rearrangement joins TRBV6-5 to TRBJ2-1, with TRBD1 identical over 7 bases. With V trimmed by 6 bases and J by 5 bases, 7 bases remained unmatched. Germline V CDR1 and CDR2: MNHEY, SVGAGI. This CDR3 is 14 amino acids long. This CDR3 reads CASRTGTANNEQFF. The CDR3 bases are TGTGCCAGCAGGACCGGGACAGCGAACAATGAGCAGTTCTTC.

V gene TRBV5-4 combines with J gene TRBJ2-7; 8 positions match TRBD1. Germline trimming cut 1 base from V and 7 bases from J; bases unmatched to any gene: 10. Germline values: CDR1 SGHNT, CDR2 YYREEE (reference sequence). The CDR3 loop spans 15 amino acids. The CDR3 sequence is CASSLRDRTPGEQYF. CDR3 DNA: TGTGCCAGCAGCTTGCGGGACAGGACCCCCGGGGAGCAGTACTTC.

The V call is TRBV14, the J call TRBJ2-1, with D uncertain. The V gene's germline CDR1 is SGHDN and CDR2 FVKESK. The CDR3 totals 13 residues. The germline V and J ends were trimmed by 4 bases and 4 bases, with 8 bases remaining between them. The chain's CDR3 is CASSLTQYNEQFF. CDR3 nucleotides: TGTGCCAGCAGCCTAACACAGTACAATGAGCAGTTCTTC.

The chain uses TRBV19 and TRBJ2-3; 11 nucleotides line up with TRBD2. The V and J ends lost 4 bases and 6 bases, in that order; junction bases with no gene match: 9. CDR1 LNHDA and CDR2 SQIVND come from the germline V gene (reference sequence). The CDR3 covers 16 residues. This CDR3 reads CASSNQLAGVFDTQYF. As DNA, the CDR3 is TGTGCCAGTAGTAATCAACTAGCGGGGGTTTTCGATACGCAGTATTTT. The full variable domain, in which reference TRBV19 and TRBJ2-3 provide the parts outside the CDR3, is DGGITQSPKYLFRKEGQNVTLSCEQNLNHDAMYWYRQDPGQGLRLIYYSQIVNDFQKGDIAEGYSVSREKKESFPLTVTSAQKNPTAFYLCASSNQLAGVFDTQYFGPGTRLTVL.

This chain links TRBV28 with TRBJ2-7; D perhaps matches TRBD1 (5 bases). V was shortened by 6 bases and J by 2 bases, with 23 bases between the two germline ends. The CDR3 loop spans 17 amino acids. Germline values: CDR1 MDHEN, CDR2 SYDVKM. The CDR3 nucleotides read TGTGCCAGCAGCCCTCGGACACTATATTACTCCACCTACGAGCAGTACTTC. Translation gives CASSPRTLYYSTYEQYF.

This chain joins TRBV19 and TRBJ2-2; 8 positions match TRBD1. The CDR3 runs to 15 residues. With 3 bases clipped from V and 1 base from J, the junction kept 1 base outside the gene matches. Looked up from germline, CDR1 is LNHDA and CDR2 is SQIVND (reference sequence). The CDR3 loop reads CASSMGTGNTGELFF. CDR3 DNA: TGTGCCAGTAGTATGGGGACAGGGAACACCGGGGAGCTGTTTTTT.

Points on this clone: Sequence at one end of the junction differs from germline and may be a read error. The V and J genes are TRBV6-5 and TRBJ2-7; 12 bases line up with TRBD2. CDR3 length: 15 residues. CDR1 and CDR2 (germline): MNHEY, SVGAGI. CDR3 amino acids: CASNYTLAGGYEQYF. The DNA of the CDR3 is TGTGCCAGCAATTACACGCTAGCGGGGGGGTACGAGCAGTACTTC.

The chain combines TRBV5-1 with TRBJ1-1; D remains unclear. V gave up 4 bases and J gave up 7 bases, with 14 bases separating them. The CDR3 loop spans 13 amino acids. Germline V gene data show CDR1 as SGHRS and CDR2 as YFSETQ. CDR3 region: CASSTSGIHEAFF. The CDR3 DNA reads TGCGCCAGCAGCACTTCAGGAATCCATGAAGCTTTCTTT.

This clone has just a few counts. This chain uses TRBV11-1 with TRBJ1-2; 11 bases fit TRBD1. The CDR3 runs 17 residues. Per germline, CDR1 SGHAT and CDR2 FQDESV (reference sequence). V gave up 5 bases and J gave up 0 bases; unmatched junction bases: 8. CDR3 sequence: CASSRVAGQGANYGYTF. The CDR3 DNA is TGTGCCAGCAGCCGTGTTGCGGGACAGGGGGCTAACTATGGCTACACCTTC. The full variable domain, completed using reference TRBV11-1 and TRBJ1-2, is EAEVAQSPRYKITEKSQAVAFWCDPISGHATLYWYRQILGQGPELLVQFQDESVVDDSQLPKDRFSAERLKGVDSTLKIQPAELGDSAMYLCASSRVAGQGANYGYTFGSGTRLTVV.

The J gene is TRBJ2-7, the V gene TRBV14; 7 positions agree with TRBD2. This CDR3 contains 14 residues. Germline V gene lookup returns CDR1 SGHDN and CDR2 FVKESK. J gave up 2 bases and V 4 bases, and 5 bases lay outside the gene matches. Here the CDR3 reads CASSLGGGTYEQYF. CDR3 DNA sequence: TGTGCCAGCAGCCTTGGCGGGGGAACCTACGAGCAGTACTTC.